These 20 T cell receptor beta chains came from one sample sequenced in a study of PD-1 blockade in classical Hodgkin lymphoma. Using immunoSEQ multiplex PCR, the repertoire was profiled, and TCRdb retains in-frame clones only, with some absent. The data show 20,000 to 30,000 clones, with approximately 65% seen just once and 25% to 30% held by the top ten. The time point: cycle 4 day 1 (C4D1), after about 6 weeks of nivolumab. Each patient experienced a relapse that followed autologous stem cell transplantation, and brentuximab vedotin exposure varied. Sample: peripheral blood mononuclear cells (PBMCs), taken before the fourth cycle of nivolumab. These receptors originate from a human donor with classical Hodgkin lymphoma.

CDR3 coding DNA: TGTGCCTGGAGTTTCGGGGGAGCGGGAGAAAAACTGTTTTTT. It encodes CAWSFGGAGEKLFF. The chain carries TRBV30 and TRBJ1-4; weak D call: TRBD1 (5 bases). There are 14 residues in the CDR3. Germline CDR1 GTSNPN, CDR2 SVGIG (reference sequence). Trimming removed 2 bases from V and 8 bases from J, with 15 bases in between.

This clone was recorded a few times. The DNA of the CDR3 is TGCAGCGTTGTTCTGGGAGGAGGGCAGCCCCAGCATTTT. Protein: CSVVLGGGQPQHF. The rearrangement links TRBV29-1 to TRBJ1-5; D is ambiguous. The CDR3 runs 13 residues. Germline V gene sequence: CDR1 SQVTM, CDR2 ANQGSEA. Trimming shortened V by 4 bases and J by 7 bases, and 14 bases separated the two germline ends.

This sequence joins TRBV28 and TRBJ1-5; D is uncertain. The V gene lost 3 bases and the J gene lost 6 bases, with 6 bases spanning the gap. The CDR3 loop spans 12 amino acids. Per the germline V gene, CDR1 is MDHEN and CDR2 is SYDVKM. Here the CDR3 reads CASSLIGQPQHF. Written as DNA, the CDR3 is TGTGCCAGCAGTTTGATAGGTCAGCCCCAGCATTTT.

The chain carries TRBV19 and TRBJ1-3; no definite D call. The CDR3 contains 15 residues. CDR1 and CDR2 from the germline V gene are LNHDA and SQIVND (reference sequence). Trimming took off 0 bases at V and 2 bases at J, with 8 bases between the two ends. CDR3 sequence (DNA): TGTGCCAGTAGTATAGACGGTCGGGCTGGAAACACCATATATTTT. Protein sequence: CASSIDGRAGNTIYF.

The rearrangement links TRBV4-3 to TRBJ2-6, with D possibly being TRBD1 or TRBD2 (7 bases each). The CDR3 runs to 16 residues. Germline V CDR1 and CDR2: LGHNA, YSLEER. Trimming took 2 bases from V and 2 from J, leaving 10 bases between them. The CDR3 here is CASSQQGGAGANVLTF. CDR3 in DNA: TGCGCCAGCAGCCAACAGGGGGGGGCTGGGGCCAACGTCCTGACTTTC.

DNA of the CDR3: TGTGCCAGCAGCCCAGGACCGGGACAGGGGGCGCGGTCCAAAAACATTCAGTACTTC. Residues: CASSPGPGQGARSKNIQYF. The rearrangement links TRBV7-9 to TRBJ2-4; 12 nucleotides agree with TRBD1. Losses at the gene ends were 5 bases for V and 2 bases for J; bases not matched to a gene: 13. Germline CDR1 is SEHNR and CDR2 is FQNEAQ (reference sequence). The CDR3 has 19 residues.

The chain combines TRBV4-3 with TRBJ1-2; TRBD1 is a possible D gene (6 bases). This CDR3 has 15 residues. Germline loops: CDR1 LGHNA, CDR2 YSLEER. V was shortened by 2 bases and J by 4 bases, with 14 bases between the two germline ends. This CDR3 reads CASSQKDRPIYGYTF. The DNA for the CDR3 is TGCGCCAGCAGCCAAAAAGACAGGCCCATCTATGGCTACACCTTC.

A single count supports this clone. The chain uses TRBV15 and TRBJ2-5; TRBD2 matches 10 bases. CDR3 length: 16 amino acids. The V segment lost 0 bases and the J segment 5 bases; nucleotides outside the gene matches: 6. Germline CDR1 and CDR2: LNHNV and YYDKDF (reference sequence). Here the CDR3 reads CATSRDPAGGRETQYF. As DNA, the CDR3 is TGTGCCACCAGCAGAGATCCAGCGGGGGGGCGGGAGACCCAGTACTTC.

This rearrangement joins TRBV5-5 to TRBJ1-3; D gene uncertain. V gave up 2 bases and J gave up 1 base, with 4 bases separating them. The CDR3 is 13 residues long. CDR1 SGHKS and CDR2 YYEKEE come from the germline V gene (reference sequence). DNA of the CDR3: TGTGCCAGCAGCTTCGAGTCTGGAAACACCATATATTTT. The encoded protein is CASSFESGNTIYF.

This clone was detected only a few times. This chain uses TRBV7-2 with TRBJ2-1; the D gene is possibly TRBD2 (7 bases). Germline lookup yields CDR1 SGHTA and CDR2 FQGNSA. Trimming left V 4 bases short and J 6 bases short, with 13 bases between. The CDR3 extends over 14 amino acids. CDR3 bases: TGTGCCAGCAGCTGGGCGGGGGCCCCCAATGAGCAGTTCTTC. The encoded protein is CASSWAGAPNEQFF.

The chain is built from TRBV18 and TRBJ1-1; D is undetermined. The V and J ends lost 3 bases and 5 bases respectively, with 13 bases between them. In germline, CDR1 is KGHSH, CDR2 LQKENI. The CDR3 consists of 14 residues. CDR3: CASSPVEGGTEAFF. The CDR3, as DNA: TGTGCCAGCTCACCCGTCGAGGGAGGAACTGAAGCTTTCTTT. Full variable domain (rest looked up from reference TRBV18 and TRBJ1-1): NAGVMQNPRHLVRRRGQEARLRCSPMKGHSHVYWYRQLPEEGLKFMVYLQKENIIDESGMPKERFSAEFPKEGPSILRIQQVVRGDSAAYFCASSPVEGGTEAFFGQGTRLTVV.

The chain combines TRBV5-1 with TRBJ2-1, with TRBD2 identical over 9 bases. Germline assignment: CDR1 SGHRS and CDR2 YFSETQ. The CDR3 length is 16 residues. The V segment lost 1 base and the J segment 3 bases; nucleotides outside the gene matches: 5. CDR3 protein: CASSLSSGGLYNEQFF. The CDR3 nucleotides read TGCGCCAGCAGCTTGTCCAGCGGGGGGCTCTACAATGAGCAGTTCTTC.

CDR3 sequence (DNA): TGTGCCAGCAGCTTCGAGCGGGGGGGACAAGAGACCCAGTACTTC. It encodes CASSFERGGQETQYF. The chain links TRBV7-2 to TRBJ2-5; 10 positions agree with TRBD2. The CDR3 extends over 15 amino acids. CDR1 SGHTA and CDR2 FQGNSA come from the germline V gene. Trimming cost V 3 bases and J 2 bases; bases outside gene matches: 3.

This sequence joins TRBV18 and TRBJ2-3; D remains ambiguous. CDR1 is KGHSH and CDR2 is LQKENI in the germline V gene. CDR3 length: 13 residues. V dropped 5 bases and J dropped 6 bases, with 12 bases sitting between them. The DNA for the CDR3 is TGTGCCAGCTCAGGCCTGGAAGGTGATACGCAGTATTTT. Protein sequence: CASSGLEGDTQYF.

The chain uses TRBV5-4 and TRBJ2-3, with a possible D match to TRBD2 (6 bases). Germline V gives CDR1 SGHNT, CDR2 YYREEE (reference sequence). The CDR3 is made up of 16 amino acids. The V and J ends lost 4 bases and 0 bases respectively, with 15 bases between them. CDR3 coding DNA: TGTGCCAGCAGCCGGGCGGGACTCTTTAGCACAGATACGCAGTATTTT. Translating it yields CASSRAGLFSTDTQYF.

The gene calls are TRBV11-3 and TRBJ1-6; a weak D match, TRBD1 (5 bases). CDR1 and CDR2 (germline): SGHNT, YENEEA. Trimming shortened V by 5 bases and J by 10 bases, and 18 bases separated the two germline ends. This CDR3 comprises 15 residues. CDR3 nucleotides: TGTGCCAGCAGCCCCCAGGGAGGGTCGGCCTCACCCCTCCACTTT. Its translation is CASSPQGGSASPLHF.

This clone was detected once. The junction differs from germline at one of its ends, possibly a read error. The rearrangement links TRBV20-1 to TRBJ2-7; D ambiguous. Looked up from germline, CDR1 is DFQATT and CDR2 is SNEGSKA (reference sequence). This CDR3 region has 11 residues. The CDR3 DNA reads TGCAGTGCTATAACGTCTTTTGGGGTACCGTTC. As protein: CSAITSFGVPF.

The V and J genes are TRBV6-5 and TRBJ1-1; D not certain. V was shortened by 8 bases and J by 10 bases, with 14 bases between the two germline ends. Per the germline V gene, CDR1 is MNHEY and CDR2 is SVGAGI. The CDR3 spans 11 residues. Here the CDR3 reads CASVTPAAAFF. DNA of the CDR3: TGTGCCAGCGTAACGCCGGCAGCAGCTTTCTTT.

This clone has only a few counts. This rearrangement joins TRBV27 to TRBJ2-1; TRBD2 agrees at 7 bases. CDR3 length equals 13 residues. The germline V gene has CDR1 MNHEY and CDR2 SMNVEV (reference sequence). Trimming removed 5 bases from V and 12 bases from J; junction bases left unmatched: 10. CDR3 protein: CASSPTSEERQFF. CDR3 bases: TGTGCCAGCAGTCCTACTAGCGAGGAAAGGCAGTTCTTC.

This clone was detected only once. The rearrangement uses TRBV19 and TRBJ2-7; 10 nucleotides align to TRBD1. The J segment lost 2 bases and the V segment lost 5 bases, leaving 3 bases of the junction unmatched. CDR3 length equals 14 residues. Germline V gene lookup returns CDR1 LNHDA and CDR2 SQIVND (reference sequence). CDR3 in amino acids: CASSRDRGAYEQYF. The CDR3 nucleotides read TGTGCCAGTAGTCGGGACAGGGGTGCCTACGAGCAGTACTTC.